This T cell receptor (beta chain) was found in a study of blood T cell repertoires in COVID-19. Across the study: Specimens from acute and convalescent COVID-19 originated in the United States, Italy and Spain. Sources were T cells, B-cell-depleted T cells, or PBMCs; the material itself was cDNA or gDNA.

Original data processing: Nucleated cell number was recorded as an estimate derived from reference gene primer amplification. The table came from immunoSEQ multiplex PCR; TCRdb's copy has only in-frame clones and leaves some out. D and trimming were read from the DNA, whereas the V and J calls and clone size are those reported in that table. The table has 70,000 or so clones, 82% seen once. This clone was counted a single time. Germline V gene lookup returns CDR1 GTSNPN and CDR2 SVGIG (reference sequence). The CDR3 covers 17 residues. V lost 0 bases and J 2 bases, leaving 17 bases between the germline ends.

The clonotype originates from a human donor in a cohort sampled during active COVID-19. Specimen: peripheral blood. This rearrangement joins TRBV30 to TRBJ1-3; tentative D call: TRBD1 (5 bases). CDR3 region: CAWSVLTWGEAGNTIYF. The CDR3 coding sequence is TGTGCCTGGAGTGTACTTACCTGGGGGGAAGCTGGAAACACCATATATTTT.